The following is a TCR beta chain sequence with its context. Per the germline V gene, CDR1 is SGHVS and CDR2 is FQNEAQ. The CDR3 loop spans 17 amino acids. Between the trimmed V and J ends, which lost 0 bases and 2 bases, there was a span of 16 bases. TCR cDNA was made by 5'RACE template switching, adding a universal primer site and UMIs. TCRdb re-analysed the 5' RACE reads in MiXCR, keeping a single row per CDR3 protein. Of tens of thousands of distinct CDR3 sequences in the sample, 6.3% were seen once. These data are taken from a study of T cells after yellow fever vaccination. Study-wide findings and caveats: Primary-vaccination clones mostly resurfaced post-booster (about 95% CD4, 85% to 90% CD8). Practically every clonotype that responded to the vaccine could not be detected in sorted memory subsets on day 0.

The clonotype originates from a young man who received the YFV17D yellow fever vaccine. Specimen: PBMCs, either bulk or a sorted T-cell subset (CD4+, CD8+, memory, or dextramer-sorted; not recorded which), collected on the day of the yellow fever booster vaccination. The genes are TRBV7-8 and TRBJ1-1; a possible D gene is TRBD1 (6 bases). The CDR3 nucleotides read TGTGCCAGCAGCTTAGCACAATACACAGGGTTCAACACTGAAGCTTTCTTT. As protein: CASSLAQYTGFNTEAFF.